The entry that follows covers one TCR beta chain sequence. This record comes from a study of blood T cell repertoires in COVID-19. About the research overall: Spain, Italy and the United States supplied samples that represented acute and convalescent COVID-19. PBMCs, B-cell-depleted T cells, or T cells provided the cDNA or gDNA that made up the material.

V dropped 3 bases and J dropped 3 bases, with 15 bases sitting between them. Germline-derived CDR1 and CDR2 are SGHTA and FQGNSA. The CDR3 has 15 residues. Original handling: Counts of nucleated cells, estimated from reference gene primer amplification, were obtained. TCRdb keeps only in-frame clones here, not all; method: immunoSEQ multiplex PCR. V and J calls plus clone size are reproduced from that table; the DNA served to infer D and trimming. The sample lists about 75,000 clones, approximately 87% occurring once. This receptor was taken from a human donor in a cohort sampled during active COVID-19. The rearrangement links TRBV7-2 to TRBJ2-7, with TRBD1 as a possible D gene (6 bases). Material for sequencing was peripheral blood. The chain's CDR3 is CASSLGSGVGYEQYF. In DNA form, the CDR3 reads TGTGCCAGCAGCTTGGGGTCAGGGGTAGGCTACGAGCAGTACTTC.